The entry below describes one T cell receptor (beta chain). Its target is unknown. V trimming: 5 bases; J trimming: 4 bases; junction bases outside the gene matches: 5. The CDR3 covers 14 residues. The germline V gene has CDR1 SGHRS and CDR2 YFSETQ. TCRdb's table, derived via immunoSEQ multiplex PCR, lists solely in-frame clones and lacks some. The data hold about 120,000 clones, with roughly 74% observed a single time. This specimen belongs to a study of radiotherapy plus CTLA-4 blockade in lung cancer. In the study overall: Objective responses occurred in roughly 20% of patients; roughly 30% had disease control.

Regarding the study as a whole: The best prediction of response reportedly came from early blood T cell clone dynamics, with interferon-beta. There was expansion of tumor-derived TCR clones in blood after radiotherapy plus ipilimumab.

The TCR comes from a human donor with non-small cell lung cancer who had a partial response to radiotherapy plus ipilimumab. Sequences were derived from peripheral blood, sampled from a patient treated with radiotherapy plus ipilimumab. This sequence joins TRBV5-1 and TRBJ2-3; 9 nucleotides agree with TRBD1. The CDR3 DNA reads TGCGCCAGCAGACTGGACAGGGGATCAGATACGCAGTATTTT. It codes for CASRLDRGSDTQYF.